Listed below are T cell receptor beta chains from one sample, sequenced in a study of blood T cell repertoires in COVID-19. Measured with immunoSEQ multiplex PCR; TCRdb has only the in-frame clones, and not every one. Among 170,000 or so clones, about 82% were seen once, and the ten largest hold roughly 7%. Sequenced material: peripheral blood. The receptors derive from a man in his fifties or sixties with active or convalescent COVID-19. The CDR3 runs from the conserved cysteine through the conserved F or W.

V gene: TRBV24-1; CDR3 protein: CATSSRTVTDTQYF
V gene: TRBV6-5; CDR3 protein: CASSYSDRNTNYGYTF
V gene: TRBV4-2; CDR3 protein: CASSRQYGTEAFF
V gene: TRBV11-2; CDR3 protein: CASSLHSGRPTTYNEQFF
V gene: TRBV21-1; CDR3 protein: CASSKGHPEAFF
V gene: TRBV6-2/TRBV6-3; CDR3 protein: CASSSNRQGAGTEAFF
V gene: TRBV19; CDR3 protein: CASSIPTGGYTF
V gene: TRBV14; CDR3 protein: CASSQAQSSYNEQFF
V gene: TRBV4-3; CDR3 protein: CASSQLERGGTDTQYF
V gene: TRBV29-1; CDR3 protein: CSVELAGPSQDEQFF
V gene: TRBV6-1; CDR3 protein: CASSEGDRLNEKLFF
V gene: TRBV7-8; CDR3 protein: CASSLEQADTIYF
V gene: TRBV6-5; CDR3 protein: CASSYLGAGGLDEQFF
V gene: TRBV29-1; CDR3 protein: CSTSSGTGNEQFF
V gene: TRBV7-9; CDR3 protein: CASSPRGGQRTEAFF
V gene: TRBV29-1; CDR3 protein: CSVRTGNSNQPQHF
V gene: TRBV15; CDR3 protein: CATSRTGTAPWDEQFF
V gene: TRBV7-6; CDR3 protein: CASSLTSLQTQYF
V gene: TRBV7-9; CDR3 protein: CASSLSGYTEAFF
V gene: TRBV5-4; CDR3 protein: CASSTLAGDQETQYF
V gene: TRBV29-1; CDR3 protein: CSTNEPRASGSNEQFF
V gene: TRBV3-1/TRBV3-2; CDR3 protein: CASSRTGSTGNTIYF
V gene: TRBV24-1; CDR3 protein: CATSDPPHNQPQHF
V gene: TRBV18; CDR3 protein: CASSPGTDNYGYTF
V gene: TRBV6-6; CDR3 protein: CASSYSTGSGYTF
V gene: TRBV9; CDR3 protein: CASTGTGGSSGANVLTF
V gene: TRBV4-1; CDR3 protein: CASSQSQGATGELFF
V gene: TRBV6-2/TRBV6-3; CDR3 protein: CASSSGGAYNEQFF
V gene: TRBV24-1; CDR3 protein: CATSDSGQGQQPQHF
V gene: TRBV27; CDR3 protein: CASSLSHSPSGSRQYF
V gene: TRBV7-2; CDR3 protein: CASSLAGLGADTQYF
V gene: TRBV19; CDR3 protein: CASSAGFYEQYF
V gene: TRBV18; CDR3 protein: CASSPSVLRDYEQYF
V gene: TRBV6-6; CDR3 protein: CASSKPETGIYTQYF
V gene: TRBV5-1; CDR3 protein: CASSLGLASYNEQFF
V gene: TRBV7-2; CDR3 protein: CASSLVRGAATNEKLFF
V gene: TRBV19; CDR3 protein: CASSTRGRGEKLFF
V gene: TRBV5-6; CDR3 protein: CASSPRTSGKRHEQYF
V gene: TRBV7-6; CDR3 protein: CASSLASGGVSYGYTF
V gene: TRBV5-6; CDR3 protein: CASSLAHGQPQHF
V gene: TRBV6-1; CDR3 protein: CASSEHNLSGANVLTF
V gene: TRBV20-1; CDR3 protein: CSARTTGEQYF
V gene: TRBV18; CDR3 protein: CASSPPGISGGNTIYF
V gene: TRBV5-5; CDR3 protein: CASSALGQGGTDTQYF
V gene: TRBV9; CDR3 protein: CASSDRDRVEETQYF
V gene: TRBV2; CDR3 protein: CASSGTSGSGDEQYF
V gene: TRBV7-3; CDR3 protein: CASSMSRTDTQYF
V gene: TRBV15; CDR3 protein: CATSRGGTTSGNTIYF
V gene: TRBV7-9; CDR3 protein: CASSPSGSETQYF
V gene: TRBV7-9; CDR3 protein: CASSENPGLAGRSYEQYF
V gene: TRBV19; CDR3 protein: CASSIGGSAGNTIYF